This is a list of T cell receptor beta chains from one sample in a study of T cell responses to AZD1222 COVID-19 vaccine. Assay used: immunoSEQ multiplex PCR; TCRdb lists only in-frame clones, some missing. The sample contains 150,000 to 200,000 clones, approximately 90% of which appear only once. The source was peripheral blood, collected on day 0 of AZD1222 vaccination. These receptors came from an adult in good health. Both conserved end residues are part of each CDR3. Fields, in order: CDR3 length, V gene, clone size, J gene, D gene, CDR3 DNA, CDR3 protein. D genes are given only for firm matches. The size field is filled for only some rows; it gives once, few, many or a size class.

cdr3_length: 15
v_call: TRBV5-1
clone_size: NA
j_call: TRBJ2-5
d_call: NA
cdr3_nt: TGCGCCAGCAGCTTCAGGGTAGGGGTCCAAGAGACCCAGTACTTC
cdr3_aa: CASSFRVGVQETQYF

cdr3_length: 15
v_call: TRBV5-1
clone_size: NA
j_call: TRBJ2-7
d_call: TRBD2
cdr3_nt: TGCGCCAGCAGCAAAGAGCGGGGGGCCGGGTACGAGCAGTACTTC
cdr3_aa: CASSKERGAGYEQYF

cdr3_length: 12
v_call: TRBV2
clone_size: NA
j_call: TRBJ2-7
d_call: NA
cdr3_nt: TGTGCCAGCAGTCTCGTTATCGGGGACGAGTACTTC
cdr3_aa: CASSLVIGDEYF

cdr3_length: 14
v_call: TRBV9
clone_size: NA
j_call: TRBJ2-1
d_call: TRBD2
cdr3_nt: TGTGCCTCGCAGGTAGCGGGGGGAAGCAATGAGCAGTTCTTC
cdr3_aa: CASQVAGGSNEQFF

cdr3_length: 16
v_call: TRBV6-5
clone_size: NA
j_call: TRBJ2-3
d_call: TRBD2
cdr3_nt: TGTGCCAGCAGTTCCACTAGCGGGGGGGCCGTAGATACGCAGTATTTT
cdr3_aa: CASSSTSGGAVDTQYF

cdr3_length: 15
v_call: TRBV5-8
clone_size: NA
j_call: TRBJ1-1
d_call: NA
cdr3_nt: TGTGCCAGCAGCTCGGCCAGGCAGGGTCTCACTGAAGCTTTCTTT
cdr3_aa: CASSSARQGLTEAFF

cdr3_length: 14
v_call: TRBV14
clone_size: NA
j_call: TRBJ2-7
d_call: NA
cdr3_nt: TGTGCCAGCAGCCAAGGGAGGATAGGCTACGAGCAGTACTTC
cdr3_aa: CASSQGRIGYEQYF

cdr3_length: 10
v_call: TRBV1
clone_size: NA
j_call: TRBJ2-7
d_call: NA
cdr3_nt: TGCACCAGCAGTCACTACGAGCAGTACTTC
cdr3_aa: CTSSHYEQYF

cdr3_length: 15
v_call: TRBV4-2
clone_size: NA
j_call: TRBJ2-7
d_call: TRBD2
cdr3_nt: TGTGCCAGCAGCCAAGAGACTAGCTCGGGGTACGAGCAGTACTTC
cdr3_aa: CASSQETSSGYEQYF

cdr3_length: 11
v_call: TRBV12-3/TRBV12-4
clone_size: NA
j_call: TRBJ2-1
d_call: NA
cdr3_nt: TGTGCCAGCAGTTTAACACAGTCGTATTTCTTC
cdr3_aa: CASSLTQSYFF

cdr3_length: 15
v_call: TRBV7-2
clone_size: NA
j_call: TRBJ2-7
d_call: NA
cdr3_nt: TGTGCCAGCTCGCCGGGGGGGACAGGGCTTTACGAGCAGTACTTC
cdr3_aa: CASSPGGTGLYEQYF

cdr3_length: 15
v_call: TRBV5-1
clone_size: few
j_call: TRBJ1-2
d_call: NA
cdr3_nt: TGCGCCAGCAGGACCCAGGGACAACCTCAAACCGGCTACACCTTC
cdr3_aa: CASRTQGQPQTGYTF

cdr3_length: 17
v_call: TRBV7-2
clone_size: NA
j_call: TRBJ1-4
d_call: NA
cdr3_nt: TGTGCCAGCAGCTTAGTGGCAGGGTTACTAGTTGGTGAAAAACTGTTTTTT
cdr3_aa: CASSLVAGLLVGEKLFF

cdr3_length: 16
v_call: TRBV9
clone_size: NA
j_call: TRBJ2-3
d_call: TRBD2
cdr3_nt: TGTGCCAGCAGCGTAGGTAATAGCGGGGGGGCGGATACGCAGTATTTT
cdr3_aa: CASSVGNSGGADTQYF

cdr3_length: 13
v_call: TRBV5-1
clone_size: NA
j_call: TRBJ2-7
d_call: NA
cdr3_nt: TGCGCCAGCACCCGGTCGGGGGCAGGCGAGCAGTACTTC
cdr3_aa: CASTRSGAGEQYF

cdr3_length: 15
v_call: TRBV28
clone_size: once
j_call: TRBJ1-6
d_call: TRBD1
cdr3_nt: TGTGCCAGCAGTTTTCCCGGGACAGGGGGATCACCCCTCCACTTT
cdr3_aa: CASSFPGTGGSPLHF

cdr3_length: 16
v_call: TRBV7-6
clone_size: NA
j_call: TRBJ2-7
d_call: NA
cdr3_nt: TGTGCCAGCAGCTTGGGGCCCCCCGGGGCTGCCTACGAGCAGTACTTC
cdr3_aa: CASSLGPPGAAYEQYF

cdr3_length: 15
v_call: TRBV7-8
clone_size: NA
j_call: TRBJ1-5
d_call: NA
cdr3_nt: TGTGCCAGCAGCTTAGAGGCAGCAAGCAATCAGCCCCAGCATTTT
cdr3_aa: CASSLEAASNQPQHF

cdr3_length: 15
v_call: TRBV9
clone_size: NA
j_call: TRBJ1-2
d_call: NA
cdr3_nt: TGTGCCAGCAGCGTAGGGCCTGAGGACTACTATGGCTACACCTTC
cdr3_aa: CASSVGPEDYYGYTF

cdr3_length: 15
v_call: TRBV5-1
clone_size: NA
j_call: TRBJ2-3
d_call: TRBD2
cdr3_nt: TGCGCCAGCAGCGCCGATGCGGGGGTCACAGATACGCAGTATTTT
cdr3_aa: CASSADAGVTDTQYF

cdr3_length: 15
v_call: TRBV28
clone_size: NA
j_call: TRBJ1-5
d_call: NA
cdr3_nt: TGTGCCAGCAACCAACCGACGGGGGGGAGACAGCCCCAGCATTTT
cdr3_aa: CASNQPTGGRQPQHF

cdr3_length: 13
v_call: TRBV5-1
clone_size: NA
j_call: TRBJ2-7
d_call: TRBD1
cdr3_nt: TGCGCCAGCCGGGGGACAGGGGTCTACGAGCAGTACTTC
cdr3_aa: CASRGTGVYEQYF

cdr3_length: 11
v_call: TRBV6-6
clone_size: NA
j_call: TRBJ1-2
d_call: NA
cdr3_nt: TGTGCAAGTGGGGGCCAGGGGGGCTACACCTTC
cdr3_aa: CASGGQGGYTF

cdr3_length: 14
v_call: TRBV5-6
clone_size: NA
j_call: TRBJ2-4
d_call: TRBD1
cdr3_nt: TGTGCCAGCAGCTTCCCTCACGGGGACAGCCCTCAGTACTTC
cdr3_aa: CASSFPHGDSPQYF

cdr3_length: 13
v_call: TRBV6-5
clone_size: NA
j_call: TRBJ2-7
d_call: TRBD2
cdr3_nt: TGTGCCAGCAGTTACGGGACTAGCTACGAGCAGTACTTC
cdr3_aa: CASSYGTSYEQYF

cdr3_length: 13
v_call: TRBV11-1
clone_size: NA
j_call: TRBJ2-5
d_call: NA
cdr3_nt: TGTGCCAGCAGCCCGACTAGTAGGGAGACCCAGTACTTC
cdr3_aa: CASSPTSRETQYF

cdr3_length: 12
v_call: TRBV20-1
clone_size: NA
j_call: TRBJ2-1
d_call: NA
cdr3_nt: TGCAGTGCTAGTGGGGCCTCCGATGAGCAGTTCTTC
cdr3_aa: CSASGASDEQFF

cdr3_length: 14
v_call: TRBV7-2
clone_size: NA
j_call: TRBJ2-5
d_call: NA
cdr3_nt: TGTGCCAGCAGCTCCCCAGGGTCACAAGAGACCCAGTACTTC
cdr3_aa: CASSSPGSQETQYF